This TCR beta chain comes out of a study of cytomegalovirus exposure and HLA in healthy donors. At the level of the study: It was reported in a later analysis that the same platform had been used for the 100 to 150 validation repertoires as for the roughly 670 first-cohort repertoires.

Findings and caveats of the study: Confirmation in vitro established that a few CMV-associated chains were specific for CMV antigens. According to the study, approximately 150 TCR beta chains were cytomegalovirus-associated.

A remark on this clone: Its antigen is undetermined.

Only in-frame clones appear in the TCRdb table, and some are missing; sequencing was by immunoSEQ multiplex PCR. The repertoire holds roughly 52,000 clones, with 75% to 95% as singletons. Germline CDR1 reads MNHEY; CDR2 reads SMNVEV (reference sequence). Germline trimming cut 6 bases from V and 3 bases from J; bases unmatched to any gene: 5. The CDR3 spans 14 residues. The source is a young man in good health and CMV-seronegative. The sequenced sample was PBMCs. This chain links TRBV27 with TRBJ1-5; 7 bases are a match to TRBD1. The chain's CDR3 is CASSLQGFNQPQHF. The CDR3 DNA sequence: TGTGCCAGCAGCCTACAGGGGTTCAATCAGCCCCAGCATTTT.